A selection of T cell receptor beta chains follows, all from one sample in a study of T cell responses to AZD1222 COVID-19 vaccine. Data came from immunoSEQ multiplex PCR; TCRdb stores just in-frame clones and leaves some out. The table has about 150,000 clones, over 80% seen once. The sample was peripheral blood, taken 28 days after the second AZD1222 dose. Receptors were obtained from an adult who received the AZD1222 COVID-19 vaccine. Both conserved end residues are part of each CDR3. Fields, in order: J gene, V gene, clone size, D gene, CDR3 DNA, CDR3 protein. A D gene is named only where the DNA matches it firmly. Not all rows give a size; the values are once, few, many and, for expanded clones, a class.

TRBJ2-1 TRBV7-2 once - TGTGCCAGCAGCCCATTGGCGGCCGGGGGCTACAATGAGCAGTTCTTC CASSPLAAGGYNEQFF
TRBJ2-5 TRBV7-2 - TRBD2 TGTGCCAGCAGTCTATCCTGGGCAGGCGCGGGAGGGCCCCAAGAGACCCAGTACTTC CASSLSWAGAGGPQETQYF
TRBJ2-1 TRBV29-1 - - TGCAGCGTTGGAACCCTTACGGGACACCACAATGAGCAGTTCTTC CSVGTLTGHHNEQFF
TRBJ1-2 TRBV6-5 - - TGTGCCAGCAGCCCGACAGGAACTAACTATGGCTACACCTTC CASSPTGTNYGYTF
TRBJ2-1 TRBV7-2 - TRBD2 TGTGCCAGCAGCGCTGACGGGGGGGCGAGATTATTCTACAATGAGCAGTTCTTC CASSADGGARLFYNEQFF
TRBJ2-7 TRBV6-5 - - TGTGCCAGCACCGACTCGAACCAGGGAAGGCAGTACTTC CASTDSNQGRQYF
TRBJ2-7 TRBV28 - - TGTGCCAGCAGTTTTCGAGGCCGGGAGCAGTACTTC CASSFRGREQYF
TRBJ2-1 TRBV3-1/TRBV3-2 - - TGTGCCAGCAGCCTAAAACATTGGAGGGGATCGGACTACAATGAGCAGTTCTTC CASSLKHWRGSDYNEQFF
TRBJ2-7 TRBV28 - - TGTGCCTGCCATGGAACCTCTCGAAAGGAGCAGTACTTC CACHGTSRKEQYF
TRBJ2-7 TRBV29-1 - - TGCAGCGCCTCGGGACCTAATGGGTACGAGCAGTACTTC CSASGPNGYEQYF
TRBJ2-6 TRBV19 few - TGTGCCAGTAGTCCCCGCAGTGCGGGGGCCAACGTCCTGACTTTC CASSPRSAGANVLTF
TRBJ2-7 TRBV27 - TRBD2 TGTGCCAGCAAGCCGGGACTAGCGGGAGAACAGCAGTACTTC CASKPGLAGEQQYF
TRBJ2-2 TRBV18 - - TGTGCCAGCTCACCAGTACAGGCGAACACCGGGGAGCTGTTTTTT CASSPVQANTGELFF
TRBJ1-1 TRBV9 - TRBD1 TGTGCCAGCAGCCCAAGACAGGGAATGAACACTGAAGCTTTCTTT CASSPRQGMNTEAFF
TRBJ2-5 TRBV19 - TRBD2 TGTGCCAGTAGTATAGATCAAACTAGCGGGAAAACGACCCAGTACTTC CASSIDQTSGKTTQYF
TRBJ1-2 TRBV5-4 - - TGTGCCAGCAGCCGGACGGGACAACTTGGCTACACCTTC CASSRTGQLGYTF
TRBJ1-4 TRBV5-5 - - TGTGCCAGCAGCCACACGGGCAGGGGCACCTCGAATGAAAAACTGTTTTTT CASSHTGRGTSNEKLFF
TRBJ1-1 TRBV19 once - TGTGCCAGTAGGTCTAACACTGAAGCTTTCTTT CASRSNTEAFF
TRBJ1-1 TRBV9 - - TGTGCCAGCAGCGTAGCCCCCTCCAGCGGAAACACTGAAGCTTTCTTT CASSVAPSSGNTEAFF
TRBJ2-1 TRBV18 few TRBD1 TGTGCCAGCTCACCGGCAGGGGTGGGGACAGGTGAGCAGTTCTTC CASSPAGVGTGEQFF
TRBJ2-7 TRBV18 - TRBD1 TGTGCCAGCTCAGTTGGGACAGGGCGTTACGAGCAGTACTTC CASSVGTGRYEQYF
TRBJ2-3 TRBV7-2 - TRBD2 TGTGCCAGCAGCCTAAGCGGGAGGCGATCTTGGACAGATACGCAGTATTTT CASSLSGRRSWTDTQYF
TRBJ2-5 TRBV7-8 - - TGTGCCAGCAGCTCCACTGGGCTGCCAGAGACCCAGTACTTC CASSSTGLPETQYF
TRBJ1-2 TRBV5-4 - TRBD1 TGTGCCAGCAGCTCGGCGGGACAGGGTCACTATGGCTACACCTTC CASSSAGQGHYGYTF
TRBJ1-2 TRBV7-8 - - TGTGCCAGCAGCCCCTCGTATGGCTACACCTTC CASSPSYGYTF
TRBJ2-1 TRBV7-2 - - TGTGCCAGCAGCTTAGCGCTAGGAGGGATGATCTACAATGAGCAGTTCTTC CASSLALGGMIYNEQFF
TRBJ2-2 TRBV3-1/TRBV3-2 once - TGTGCCAGCAGCCAAGATGGGACACCAGCGTCCACGAACACCGGGGAGCTGTTTTTT CASSQDGTPASTNTGELFF
TRBJ2-7 TRBV19 once - TGTGCCAGTAGCATGGGATACGAGCAGTACTTC CASSMGYEQYF
TRBJ2-1 TRBV5-4 - TRBD1 TGTGCCAGCAGCTTGGAACAGGGGGCCTACAATGAGCAGTTCTTC CASSLEQGAYNEQFF
TRBJ2-1 TRBV6-2/TRBV6-3 few TRBD1 TGTGCCAGCAGCGGCTTACAGGGGGCGTCGTATAATGAGCAGTTCTTC CASSGLQGASYNEQFF
TRBJ2-3 TRBV7-8 - - TGTGCCAGCAGCTTCCCCCGGTTCGGGAGTAGGGCAGATACGCAGTATTTT CASSFPRFGSRADTQYF
TRBJ2-1 TRBV7-9 - TRBD2 TGTGCCAGCAGCTTAGATGGACTAGCGGGAGCCCGTGGAATCGAGTTCTTC CASSLDGLAGARGIEFF
TRBJ1-3 TRBV3-1/TRBV3-2 - - TGTGCCAGCAGCCCGGTTGGAAACACCATATATTTT CASSPVGNTIYF
TRBJ2-2 TRBV5-4 - TRBD2 TGTGCCAGCAGCAGACTAGCGGGAGGGCCAGGAGGGGAGCTGTTTTTT CASSRLAGGPGGELFF
TRBJ2-7 TRBV11-2 - - TGTGCCAGCAAAGGGAGAGACTACGAGCAGTACTTC CASKGRDYEQYF
TRBJ1-2 TRBV5-1 - - TGCGCCAGCAGCTTGGGACTCCAGTTGGGGAACTATGGCTACACCTTC CASSLGLQLGNYGYTF
TRBJ1-6 TRBV2 - - TGTGCCAGCAGAGCAGACAGAAAAAGCTCCTATAATTCACCCCTCCACTTT CASRADRKSSYNSPLHF
TRBJ1-2 TRBV10-3 - - TGTGCCATCAGTGATGGAGGGGATAGAGGCTACACCTTC CAISDGGDRGYTF
TRBJ2-7 TRBV28 few - TGTGCCAGTTCCTCGGGCGGGTCCCTTAGCGAGCAGTACTTC CASSSGGSLSEQYF
TRBJ1-1 TRBV9 - - TGTGCCAGCAGCGTAGCTGGACAGAACACTGAAGCTTTCTTT CASSVAGQNTEAFF
TRBJ2-1 TRBV6-2/TRBV6-3 - - TGTGCCAGCAGTTACTCAAGTGGTGGCGGGAAGAAATACAATGAGCAGTTCTTC CASSYSSGGGKKYNEQFF